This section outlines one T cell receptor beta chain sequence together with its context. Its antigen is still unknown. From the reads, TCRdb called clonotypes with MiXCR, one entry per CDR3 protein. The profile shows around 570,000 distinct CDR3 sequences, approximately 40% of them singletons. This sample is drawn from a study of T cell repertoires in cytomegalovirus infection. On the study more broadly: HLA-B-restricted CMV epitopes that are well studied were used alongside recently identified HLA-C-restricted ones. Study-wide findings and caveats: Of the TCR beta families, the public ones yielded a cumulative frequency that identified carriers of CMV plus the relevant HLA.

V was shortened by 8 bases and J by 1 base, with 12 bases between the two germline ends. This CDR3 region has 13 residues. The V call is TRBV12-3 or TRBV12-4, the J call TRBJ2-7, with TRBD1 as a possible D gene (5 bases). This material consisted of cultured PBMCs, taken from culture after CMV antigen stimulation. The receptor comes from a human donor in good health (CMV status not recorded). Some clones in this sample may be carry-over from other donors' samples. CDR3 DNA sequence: TGTGCCAGCCGGCAGGGAAATTCCTACGAGCAGTACTTC. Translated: CASRQGNSYEQYF.